What follows are 31 T cell receptor beta chains derived from one specimen sequenced in a study of graft-versus-host responses after intestinal transplantation. TCRdb's table, derived via immunoSEQ multiplex PCR, lists solely in-frame clones and lacks some. Of about 97,000 clones listed, 90% are singletons. Material: PBMCs, obtained about 440 days after intestinal transplant. These receptors all stem from a human patient who received an intestinal transplant, so some T cells may come from the graft donor.

The V gene is TRBV11-1, the J gene TRBJ2-7; 8 positions match TRBD1. Germline V lookup: CDR1 SGHAT, CDR2 FQDESV (reference sequence). This CDR3 is 14 amino acids long. The V segment lost 5 bases and the J segment 4 bases; nucleotides outside the gene matches: 7. The CDR3 nucleotides are TGTGCCAGCAGCCTTGGACAGGGTGGATACGAGCAGTACTTC. Residues: CASSLGQGGYEQYF.

On this clone: The germline gene is not matched at one end of the junction; a read error may be the cause. This chain connects TRBV7-7 to TRBJ1-1, with D unclear. This CDR3 has 13 amino acids. Per germline, CDR1 SSHAT and CDR2 FNYEAQ (reference sequence). This CDR3 reads CASSSGPNTEAFF. The CDR3 bases are TGTGCTAGCAGCTCCGGGCCGAACACTGAAGCTTTCTTT.

The chain recombines TRBV6-5 with TRBJ1-4, with D hard to call. Germline V gene lookup returns CDR1 MNHEY and CDR2 SVGAGI. The CDR3 extends over 15 amino acids. The germline V and J ends were trimmed by 4 bases and 0 bases, with 9 bases remaining between them. CDR3 protein: CASSFYSATNEKLFF. CDR3 coding DNA: TGTGCCAGCAGTTTCTATTCAGCAACTAATGAAAAACTGTTTTTT.

This chain links TRBV29-1 with TRBJ2-5; TRBD1 might be the D (5 bases). TRBJ2-7 explains the end of the DNA better; the J call may be wrong. CDR3 length: 14 residues. Germline V CDR1 and CDR2: SQVTM, ANQGSEA. CDR3 bases: TGCAGCGTTGGAACAGGCCAATTACCCTACGAGCAGTACTTC. Amino acid sequence: CSVGTGQLPYEQYF.

V gene TRBV18 combines with J gene TRBJ2-1; D is perhaps TRBD1 (5 bases). Germline loops: CDR1 KGHSH, CDR2 LQKENI. Trimming removed 0 bases at V and 3 bases at J, with 9 bases between. The CDR3 totals 15 residues. In nucleotides, the CDR3 is TGTGCCAGCTCACCACCGCAGGGATGCTACAATGAGCAGTTCTTC. It is translated as CASSPPQGCYNEQFF.

This rearrangement joins TRBV6-1 to TRBJ1-5, with 7 bases fitting TRBD1. The CDR3 has 12 amino acids. Germline loops: CDR1 MNHNS, CDR2 SASEGT. The ends lost 5 bases at V and 11 bases at J; junction bases unmatched: 6. CDR3 sequence (DNA): TGTGCCAGCAGTCCCTACGACAGGGCCCAGCATTTT. Translating gives CASSPYDRAQHF.

This chain connects TRBV29-1 to TRBJ2-5; 7 bases match TRBD1. V shed 7 bases, J shed 3 bases, and the junction held 8 bases outside the gene matches. The CDR3 has 13 amino acids. Germline V gene sequence: CDR1 SQVTM, CDR2 ANQGSEA. The DNA of the CDR3 is TGCAGCGCTGGGGCAGGGGGTGAAGAGACCCAGTACTTC. It encodes CSAGAGGEETQYF.

V and J are TRBV18 and TRBJ2-7, with 10 bases matching TRBD1. Per the germline V gene, CDR1 is KGHSH and CDR2 is LQKENI. This CDR3 is built from 15 residues. The V segment lost 1 base and the J segment 4 bases; nucleotides outside the gene matches: 4. The chain's CDR3 is CASSPLGQGSYEQYF. CDR3 DNA: TGTGCCAGCTCACCACTGGGACAGGGGTCATACGAGCAGTACTTC.

The genes are TRBV4-2 and TRBJ1-1; D remains unclear. Germline V gene data show CDR1 as LGHNA and CDR2 as YNFKEQ. This CDR3 comprises 14 residues. V dropped 1 base and J dropped 11 bases, with 17 bases sitting between them. CDR3 DNA: TGTGCCAGCAGCCAAGGGGAGGCGCGGGGTGTGGCTTTCTTT. Amino acids: CASSQGEARGVAFF.

J is TRBJ1-6 and V is TRBV7-3; 7 bases map to TRBD1. V dropped 5 bases and J dropped 0; count of bases not matched to a gene: 7. Per germline, CDR1 SGHTA and CDR2 FQGTGA. The CDR3 has 17 residues. The CDR3 here is CASSPETGSSYNSPLHF. The CDR3 DNA is TGTGCCAGCAGCCCGGAGACAGGGAGCTCCTATAATTCACCCCTCCACTTT. Variable domain in full (rest from reference TRBV7-3 and TRBJ1-6): GAGVSQTPSNKVTEKGKYVELRCDPISGHTALYWYRQSLGQGPEFLIYFQGTGAADDSGLPNDRFFAVRPEGSVSTLKIQRTERGDSAVYLCASSPETGSSYNSPLHFGNGTRLTVT.

This clone was seen only a few times. The chain combines TRBV6-5 with TRBJ1-1; D possibly corresponds to TRBD1 (6 bases). The CDR3 runs 15 residues. Germline V CDR1 and CDR2: MNHEY, SVGAGI. V gave up 3 bases and J gave up 2 bases, with 13 bases separating them. In nucleotides, the CDR3 is TGTGCCAGCAGTTATTGGGGGGGGGCTAACACTGAAGCTTTCTTT. Its protein product is CASSYWGGANTEAFF.

V and J are TRBV19 and TRBJ1-3, with a weak D call TRBD1 (5 bases). Trimming cost V 6 bases and J 0 bases, with 21 bases left between them. Germline loops: CDR1 LNHDA, CDR2 SQIVND (reference sequence). The CDR3 has 18 residues. CDR3 sequence (DNA): TGTGCCAGTAGCATTTCGGCAGGGACCCTGAGCTCTGGAAACACCATATATTTT. Amino acids: CASSISAGTLSSGNTIYF. Full variable domain (outside the CDR3, taken from reference TRBV19 and TRBJ1-3): DGGITQSPKYLFRKEGQNVTLSCEQNLNHDAMYWYRQDPGQGLRLIYYSQIVNDFQKGDIAEGYSVSREKKESFPLTVTSAQKNPTAFYLCASSISAGTLSSGNTIYFGEGSWLTVV.

The gene calls are TRBV25-1 and TRBJ2-2; TRBD2 matches 8 bases. V lost 1 base and J lost 5; bases outside the gene matches: 6. This CDR3 comprises 16 residues. Germline CDR1 MGHDK, CDR2 SYGVNS. In nucleotides, the CDR3 is TGTGCCAGCAGTGAATTTGGACTAGCTCTTACCGGGGAGCTGTTTTTT. Its protein product is CASSEFGLALTGELFF.

This rearrangement joins TRBV5-4 to TRBJ2-7; D might be TRBD2 (5 bases). V lost 4 bases to trimming and J lost 3 bases, with 14 bases between them. The CDR3 contains 14 residues. Germline loops: CDR1 SGHNT, CDR2 YYREEE (reference sequence). The CDR3, as DNA: TGTGCCAGCAGCCCCAGGTTCGAGGGCTACGAGCAGTACTTC. Its translation: CASSPRFEGYEQYF.

The chain uses TRBV6-5 and TRBJ2-1, with 7 bases aligning to TRBD2. The CDR3 extends over 14 amino acids. Unmatched junction bases numbered 4, after V lost 0 bases and J lost 8 bases. CDR1 is MNHEY and CDR2 is SVGAGI in the germline V gene. The DNA of the CDR3 is TGTGCCAGCAGTTACTCGGGGGGGGTATATGAGCAGTTCTTC. It is translated as CASSYSGGVYEQFF.

V gene TRBV5-8 combines with J gene TRBJ2-7, with unresolved D. There are 13 residues in the CDR3. Germline CDR1 is SGHTS and CDR2 is YDEGEE. Between the trimmed V and J ends, which lost 3 bases and 6 bases, there was a span of 13 bases. The CDR3 nucleotides are TGTGCCAGCAGCTCCATCTCCTATCGCGAGCAGTACTTC. Residues: CASSSISYREQYF.

The chain joins TRBV15 to TRBJ2-5, with 10 bases that match TRBD1. Germline V gene lookup returns CDR1 LNHNV and CDR2 YYDKDF (reference sequence). The junction had 4 bases not matched to a gene; V was cut back by 5 bases and J by 4 bases. The length of the CDR3 is 14 residues. CDR3 DNA sequence: TGTGCCACCAGCCCCCGGACAGGGGGAGAGACCCAGTACTTC. Translation: CATSPRTGGETQYF.

The V and J genes are TRBV4-1 and TRBJ1-6; D possibly corresponds to TRBD1 (6 bases). Germline V gene lookup returns CDR1 MGHRA and CDR2 YSYEKL. V lost 1 base to trimming and J lost 8 bases, with 18 bases between them. The CDR3 is made up of 17 amino acids. CDR3 sequence: CASSQGRLNRVDSPLHF. The DNA of the CDR3 is TGCGCCAGCAGCCAAGGTCGTTTGAACAGGGTTGATTCACCCCTCCACTTT.

The chain employs TRBV11-2 and TRBJ2-6; D gene ambiguous. CDR1 is SGHAT, CDR2 FQNNGV, per germline. The CDR3 runs to 17 residues. V lost 1 base and J 1 base, leaving 11 bases between the germline ends. CDR3 coding DNA: TGTGCCAGCAGCTTAGGGGCCGAAAAATCTGGGGCCAACGTCCTGACTTTC. Its translation is CASSLGAEKSGANVLTF.

J is TRBJ1-5 and V is TRBV27; D is unresolved. The CDR3 sequence is 13 residues long. Germline-derived CDR1 and CDR2 are MNHEY and SMNVEV (reference sequence). V lost 0 bases and J 5 bases, leaving 5 bases between the germline ends. The CDR3 loop is CASSLSTYQPQHF. In DNA form, the CDR3 reads TGTGCCAGCAGTTTATCGACTTATCAGCCCCAGCATTTT.

The chain couples TRBV5-4 to TRBJ2-3; tentatively, D is TRBD1 or TRBD2 (6 bases each). Germline V gene sequence: CDR1 SGHNT, CDR2 YYREEE (reference sequence). Deletions cut 3 bases from V and 0 bases from J, with 11 bases between. The CDR3 extends over 15 amino acids. The CDR3 region has the DNA TGTGCCAGCAGCTCAACGGGGGCTAGCACAGATACGCAGTATTTT. It yields the protein CASSSTGASTDTQYF.

V is TRBV5-8 and J is TRBJ2-1; 7 nucleotides align to TRBD2. Germline-derived CDR1 and CDR2 are SGHTS and YDEGEE. V gave up 4 bases and J gave up 4 bases; unmatched junction bases: 5. The CDR3 covers 14 residues. This chain's CDR3 is CASSQLGGYNEQFF. In DNA, the CDR3 is TGTGCCAGCAGCCAACTGGGGGGGTACAATGAGCAGTTCTTC.

A single count supports this clone. The chain joins TRBV28 to TRBJ2-7; D remains ambiguous. CDR1 and CDR2 from the germline V gene are MDHEN and SYDVKM. The CDR3 runs 13 residues. The germline V and J ends were trimmed by 1 base and 0 bases, with 4 bases remaining between them. CDR3 bases: TGTGCCAGCAGTTTATCTATCTCCTACGAGCAGTACTTC. It yields the protein CASSLSISYEQYF.

The rearrangement joins TRBV6-4 to TRBJ2-4; 12 nucleotides align to TRBD2. From germline, CDR1 is MRHNA and CDR2 SNTAGT. There are 14 residues in the CDR3. V shed 6 bases, J shed 8 bases, and the junction held 5 bases outside the gene matches. The CDR3 is CASSPSGGADIQYF. The DNA of the CDR3 is TGTGCCAGCAGCCCTAGCGGGGGGGCCGACATTCAGTACTTC.

This chain joins TRBV6-5 and TRBJ1-1; no clear D. CDR1 and CDR2 (germline): MNHEY, SVGAGI. The CDR3 is 13 residues long. V gave up 5 bases and J gave up 0 bases, with 7 bases separating them. In DNA, the CDR3 is TGTGCCAGCAGTGGACGTTTGAACACTGAAGCTTTCTTT. Encoded protein: CASSGRLNTEAFF.

The V gene is TRBV6-5, the J gene TRBJ2-7, with D possibly matching TRBD2 (5 bases). The CDR3 loop spans 15 amino acids. V gave up 0 bases and J gave up 2 bases, with 11 bases separating them. Germline V CDR1 and CDR2: MNHEY, SVGAGI. The DNA for the CDR3 is TGTGCCAGCAGTTACTCCCTGAGCGGTACCTACGAGCAGTACTTC. Its translation is CASSYSLSGTYEQYF.

This clone came up once. This chain links TRBV5-1 with TRBJ2-3; no clear D gene. The ends were cut back, 7 bases at V and 1 base at J, with 16 bases in the middle. Germline CDR1 is SGHRS and CDR2 is YFSETQ. The length of the CDR3 is 15 residues. The CDR3 sequence: CASSRYSSRTDTQYF. CDR3 nucleotides: TGCGCCAGCTCTCGCTATAGCTCCCGCACAGATACGCAGTATTTT.

The chain couples TRBV12-5 to TRBJ1-5, with D perhaps matching TRBD1 (5 bases). V dropped 5 bases and J dropped 2 bases, with 10 bases sitting between them. Germline CDR1 and CDR2: LGHNT and FRNRAP. The length of the CDR3 is 14 residues. The DNA for the CDR3 is TGTGCTAGTGGTCCCCTGGGGGGCAATCAGCCCCAGCATTTT. Translating gives CASGPLGGNQPQHF.

V usage is TRBV7-3 and J usage is TRBJ2-7; 7 nucleotides agree with TRBD2. J was trimmed by 3 bases and V by 2 bases; bases with no gene match: 7. This CDR3 spans 15 amino acids. Per the germline V gene, CDR1 is SGHTA and CDR2 is FQGTGA. The CDR3 DNA reads TGTGCCAGCAGCTTATCGGGGGGAGGCTTCTACGAGCAGTACTTC. Translating gives CASSLSGGGFYEQYF.

The rearrangement uses TRBV13 and TRBJ2-5; TRBD2 matches at 8 bases. J lost 4 bases, V lost 5 bases, and 15 bases had no gene match. Germline V gene lookup returns CDR1 PRHDT and CDR2 FYEKMQ (reference sequence). This CDR3 region has 17 residues. For the CDR3, the DNA is TGTGCCAGCAGCCCCCACGGGGGGGGGCTTAGAGGAGAGACCCAGTACTTC. Translating it yields CASSPHGGGLRGETQYF. The full variable domain, completed using reference TRBV13 and TRBJ2-5, is AAGVIQSPRHLIKEKRETATLKCYPIPRHDTVYWYQQGPGQDPQFLISFYEKMQSDKGSIPDRFSAQQFSDYHSELNMSSLELGDSALYFCASSPHGGGLRGETQYFGPGTRLLVL.

V usage is TRBV14 and J usage is TRBJ2-2; a possible D gene is TRBD1 (6 bases). This CDR3 is 13 amino acids long. V shed 6 bases and J shed 6 bases, with 11 bases lying between them. Germline lookup yields CDR1 SGHDN and CDR2 FVKESK. CDR3 amino acids: CASRIQGAGELFF. CDR3 DNA sequence: TGTGCCAGCAGAATACAGGGAGCCGGGGAGCTGTTTTTT.